A selection of T cell receptor beta chains follows, all from one sample in a study of shared clonotypes between healthy human individuals. Method: immunoSEQ multiplex PCR; TCRdb's copy keeps in-frame clones and lacks some. The sample lists millions of clones; about 93% were seen once. The sample was naive CD8+ T cells from PBMCs. The receptors derive from a man aged 18-30 years in good health. Some clones in this sample may be carry-over from other donors' samples. CDR3s include the opening cysteine and the closing phenylalanine or tryptophan. Only part of the rows carry a size: once, few, many, or a class if the clone is expanded.

few TRBV6-1 CASTLGQSNQPQHF
NA TRBV7-9 CASSAKNTGQVNWSGELFF
NA TRBV19 CASLRGIGTGELFF
NA TRBV29-1 CSVVISGRATNEQFF
NA TRBV2 CASRFKVTKTYNEQFF
once TRBV7-9 CASRRGGLMGQFF
NA TRBV7-8 CASSLVRRSTNEKLFF
NA TRBV7-8 CASNPGFSTGELFF
NA TRBV28 CASSSDRGSWFITGVLGAFF
NA TRBV7-9 CASSYVGFHGYTF
NA TRBV5-4 CASSLGTQRNNEQFF
NA TRBV7-8 CASSLGGPTDTQYF
NA TRBV14 CASSHLGRLEQYF
NA TRBV6-1 CASGGISGRNEQFF
NA TRBV4-1 CASRHTGTGYEQYF
NA TRBV5-1 CASRTSPLAGGISYNEQFF